The clone carrying this TCR beta chain appeared many times. Its antigen is still unknown. 60 Vbeta and 13 Jbeta primers were used in PCR. Here immunoSEQ multiplex PCR was the method, and the copy in TCRdb shows in-frame clones only, minus some. The profile shows about 170,000 clones, 75% to 90% of them singletons. This sample was included in a study of cytomegalovirus exposure and HLA in healthy donors. General study points: Most TCR sequences were rare, but some public TCRs occurred in many donors. A later analysis showed HLA-associated TCR beta chains outstripping equally common others in clonal expansion.

Sequencing was carried out using PBMCs. The sequence derives from a male donor in good health and CMV-seronegative.

The CDR3 DNA sequence: TGTGCCACCAGCAGAGATGGGGGCCCTACGGAAAAACTGTTTTTT. Translated: CATSRDGGPTEKLFF. The chain links TRBV15 to TRBJ1-4, with D possibly being TRBD1 (6 bases). The CDR3 sequence is 15 residues long. Trimming took off 0 bases at V and 8 bases at J, with 13 bases between the two ends. Looked up from germline, CDR1 is LNHNV and CDR2 is YYDKDF (reference sequence).